This T cell receptor beta chain was obtained from a study of T cell responses to AZD1222 COVID-19 vaccine. Repertoires were generated with immunoSEQ multiplex PCR, while TCRdb's copy carries only in-frame clones and drops some. This sample has some 96,000 clones, with 89% found just once. This CDR3 contains 14 residues. Looked up from germline, CDR1 is KGHSH and CDR2 is LQKENI. V was clipped by 2 bases and J by 7 bases; unmatched bases: 4. V usage is TRBV18 and J usage is TRBJ1-2, with 10 bases lining up with TRBD1. The origin of this receptor is an adult in good health. Material: peripheral blood, obtained on day 0 of AZD1222 vaccination. Here the CDR3 DNA reads TGTGCCAGCTCACCAGAGACAGGGGGCTCTGGCTACACCTTC. Its translation is CASSPETGGSGYTF.